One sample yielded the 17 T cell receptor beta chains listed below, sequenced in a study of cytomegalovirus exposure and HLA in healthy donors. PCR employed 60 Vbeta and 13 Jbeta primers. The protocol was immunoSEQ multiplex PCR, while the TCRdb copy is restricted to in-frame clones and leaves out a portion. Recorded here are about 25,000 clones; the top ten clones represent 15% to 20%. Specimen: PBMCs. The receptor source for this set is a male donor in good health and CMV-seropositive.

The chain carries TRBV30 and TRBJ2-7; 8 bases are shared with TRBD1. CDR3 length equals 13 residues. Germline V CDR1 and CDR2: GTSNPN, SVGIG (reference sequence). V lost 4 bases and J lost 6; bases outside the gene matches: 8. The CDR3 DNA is TGTGCCTGGACTGTGACAGGGGTTGGCGAGCAGTACTTC. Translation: CAWTVTGVGEQYF.

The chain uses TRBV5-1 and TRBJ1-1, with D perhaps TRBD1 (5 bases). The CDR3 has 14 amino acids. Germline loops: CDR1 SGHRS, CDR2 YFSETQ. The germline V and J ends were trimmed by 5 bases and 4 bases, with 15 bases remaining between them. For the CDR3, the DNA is TGCGCCAGCAGTAAAGGGGTCTGGGGCACTGAAGCTTTCTTT. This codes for CASSKGVWGTEAFF.

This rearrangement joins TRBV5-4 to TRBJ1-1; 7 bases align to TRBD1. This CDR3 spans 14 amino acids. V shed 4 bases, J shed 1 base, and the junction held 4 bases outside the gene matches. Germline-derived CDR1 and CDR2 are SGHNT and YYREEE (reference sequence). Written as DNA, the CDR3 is TGTGCCAGCAGCCCGAGGGACAGGAACACTGAAGCTTTCTTT. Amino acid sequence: CASSPRDRNTEAFF.

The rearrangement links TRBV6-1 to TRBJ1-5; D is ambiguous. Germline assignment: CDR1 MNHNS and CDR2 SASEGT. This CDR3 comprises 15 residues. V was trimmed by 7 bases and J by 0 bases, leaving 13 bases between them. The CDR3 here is CASTWQINSNQPQHF. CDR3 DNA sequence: TGTGCCAGCACGTGGCAGATCAATAGCAATCAGCCCCAGCATTTT.

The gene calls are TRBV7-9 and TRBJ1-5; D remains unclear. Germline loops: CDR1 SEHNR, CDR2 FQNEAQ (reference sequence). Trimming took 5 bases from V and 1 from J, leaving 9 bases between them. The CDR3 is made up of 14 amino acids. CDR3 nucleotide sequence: TGTGCCAGCAGCACCGTTGCGAGCAATCAGCCCCAGCATTTT. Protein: CASSTVASNQPQHF. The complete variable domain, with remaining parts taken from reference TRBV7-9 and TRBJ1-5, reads DTGVSQNPRHKITKRGQNVTFRCDPISEHNRLYWYRQTLGQGPEFLTYFQNEAQLEKSRLLSDRFSAERPKGSFSTLEIQRTEQGDSAMYLCASSTVASNQPQHFGDGTRLSIL.

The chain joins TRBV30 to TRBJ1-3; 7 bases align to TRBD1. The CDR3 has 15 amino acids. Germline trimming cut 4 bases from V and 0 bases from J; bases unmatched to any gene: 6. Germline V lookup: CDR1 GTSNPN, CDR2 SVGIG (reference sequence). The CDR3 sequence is CAWNRGLNSGNTIYF. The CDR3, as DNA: TGTGCCTGGAACAGGGGCCTCAACTCTGGAAACACCATATATTTT. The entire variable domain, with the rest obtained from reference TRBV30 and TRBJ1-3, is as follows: SQTIHQWPATLVQPVGSPLSLECTVEGTSNPNLYWYRQAAGRGLQLLFYSVGIGQISSEVPQNLSASRPQDRQFILSSKKLLLSDSGFYLCAWNRGLNSGNTIYFGEGSWLTVV.

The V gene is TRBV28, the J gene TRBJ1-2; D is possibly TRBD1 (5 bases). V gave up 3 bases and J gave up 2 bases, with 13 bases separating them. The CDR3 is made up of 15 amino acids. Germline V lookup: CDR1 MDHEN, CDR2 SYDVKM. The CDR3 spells CASSLDYRLNYGYTF. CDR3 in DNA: TGTGCCAGCAGTTTGGACTACAGGCTAAACTATGGCTACACCTTC.

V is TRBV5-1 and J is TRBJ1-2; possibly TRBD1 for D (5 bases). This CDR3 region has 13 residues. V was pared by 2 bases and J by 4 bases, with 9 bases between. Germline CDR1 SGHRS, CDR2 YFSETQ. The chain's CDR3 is CASSLEQVYGYTF. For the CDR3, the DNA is TGCGCCAGCAGCTTAGAACAGGTCTATGGCTACACCTTC.

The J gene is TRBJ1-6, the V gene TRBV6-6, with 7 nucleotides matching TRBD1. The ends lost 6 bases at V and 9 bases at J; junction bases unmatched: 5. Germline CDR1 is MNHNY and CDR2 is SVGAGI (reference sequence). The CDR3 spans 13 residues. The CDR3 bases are TGTGCCAGCAGCAGCGCAGGGGGTTCACCCCTCCACTTT. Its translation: CASSSAGGSPLHF.

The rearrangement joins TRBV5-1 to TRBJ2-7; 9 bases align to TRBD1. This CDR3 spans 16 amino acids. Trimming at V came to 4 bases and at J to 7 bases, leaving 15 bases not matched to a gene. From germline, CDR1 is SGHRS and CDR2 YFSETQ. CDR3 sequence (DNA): TGCGCCAGCAGCACCGGACAGGGGATATCTTTGGGGGAGCAGTACTTC. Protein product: CASSTGQGISLGEQYF.

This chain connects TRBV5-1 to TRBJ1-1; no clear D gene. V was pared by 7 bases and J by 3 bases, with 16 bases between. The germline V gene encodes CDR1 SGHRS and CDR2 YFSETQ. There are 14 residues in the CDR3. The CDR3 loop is CASAPSRRDTEAFF. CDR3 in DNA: TGCGCCAGCGCCCCGTCCAGGCGGGACACTGAAGCTTTCTTT.

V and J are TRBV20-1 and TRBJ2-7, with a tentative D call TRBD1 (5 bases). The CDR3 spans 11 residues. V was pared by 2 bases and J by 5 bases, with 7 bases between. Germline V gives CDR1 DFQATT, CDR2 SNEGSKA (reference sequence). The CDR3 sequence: CSARQGHEQYF. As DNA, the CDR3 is TGCAGTGCTAGACAGGGTCACGAGCAGTACTTC.

In DNA form, the CDR3 reads TGTGCCAGCAGTGTTCGGTCAGGGAATTCTAACTATGGCTACACCTTC. As protein: CASSVRSGNSNYGYTF. This sequence joins TRBV6-1 and TRBJ1-2; D perhaps matches TRBD1 (5 bases). CDR1 is MNHNS, CDR2 SASEGT, per germline. V was cut by 4 bases and J by 0 bases, with 15 bases left in between. The CDR3 has 16 residues.

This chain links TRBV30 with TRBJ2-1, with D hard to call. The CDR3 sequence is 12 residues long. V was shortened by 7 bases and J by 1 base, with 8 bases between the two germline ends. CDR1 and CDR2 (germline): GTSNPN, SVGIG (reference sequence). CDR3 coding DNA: TGTGCCTCCAGTAATTCCTACAATGAGCAGTTCTTC. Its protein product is CASSNSYNEQFF.

The CDR3 DNA is TGTGCCTGGAGTGCTCCGGGACAGCTGCAGTTCTTC. It is translated as CAWSAPGQLQFF. The chain has TRBV30 and TRBJ2-1, with TRBD1 matching 7 bases. This CDR3 spans 12 amino acids. Trimming removed 1 base from V and 12 bases from J; junction bases left unmatched: 6. The germline gives CDR1 GTSNPN, CDR2 SVGIG (reference sequence).

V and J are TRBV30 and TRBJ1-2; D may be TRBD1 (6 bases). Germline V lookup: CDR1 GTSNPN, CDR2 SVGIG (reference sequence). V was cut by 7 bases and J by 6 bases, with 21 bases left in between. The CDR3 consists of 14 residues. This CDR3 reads CALGEPTGPNGYTF. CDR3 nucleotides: TGTGCCTTAGGTGAGCCGACAGGTCCGAATGGCTACACCTTC.

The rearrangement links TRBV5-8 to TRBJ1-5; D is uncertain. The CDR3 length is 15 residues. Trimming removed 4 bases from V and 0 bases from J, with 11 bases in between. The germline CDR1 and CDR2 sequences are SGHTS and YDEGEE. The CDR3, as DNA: TGTGCCAGCAGCGCGGAGGCTAATAGCAATCAGCCCCAGCATTTT. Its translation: CASSAEANSNQPQHF.